This T cell receptor (beta chain) came from a study of beta chain features in type 1 diabetes. General study results and limits: Type 1 diabetes patients had fewer VDJ junction insertions and more deletions.

The whole isolated RNA underwent reverse transcription, so sequencing captured expressed TCRB transcripts. Sequencing was performed with immunoSEQ multiplex PCR; in TCRdb, only in-frame clones are kept and a portion is missing. The sample lists 240,000 or so clones; 25% to 35% were seen once. This clone was detected a few times. No antigen is known for it. Using CD45RO/CCR7/CD25/CD127/CD95/CD27, CD4+ naive, central memory, regulatory and stem cell-like memory cells were sorted. The material sequenced was central memory CD4+ T cells from blood. The clonotype originates from a man younger than 40 in good health.

CDR3 nucleotide sequence: TGCGCCCGCCACCCTAGCGGCAAAAACATTCAGTACTTC. Translating it yields CARHPSGKNIQYF. The chain combines TRBV4-1 with TRBJ2-4; 7 nucleotides align to TRBD2. Germline CDR1 MGHRA, CDR2 YSYEKL. The CDR3 is 13 residues long. Losses at the gene ends were 11 bases for V and 3 bases for J; bases not matched to a gene: 7.